The following is a T cell receptor (beta chain) sequence with its context. Its antigen is still unknown. The Oncomine TCR Beta short-read assay was applied to DNA of cultured CD4+ T cells. TCRdb independently ran MiXCR on the PCR reads; one entry per CDR3 protein. This repertoire shows around 5,000 distinct CDR3 sequences, approximately 48% found once; its top ten account for roughly a third. The treatment was: approximately 9-day PBMC culture with coronavirus spike peptide pools or control peptides (ViraFEST assay). For ViraFEST, peptide pools expanded antigen-specific T cells, after which the TCRs were sequenced. The entry originates in a study of vaccination and CD4 T cells after COVID-19. Study-wide context: Nasal swab PCR had shown SARS-CoV-2 positivity in the convalescent patients (roughly 10 mild cases, one severe case). Across the group, participants received two doses of either BNT162b2 or mRNA-1273 vaccine. Cells were stimulated with overlapping spike peptide pools from SARS-CoV-2, HCoV-NL63, HCoV-OC43 and HCoV-229E.

Sequences were obtained from CD4+ T cells from blood, cultured in vitro. The clonotype was recovered from a human donor who had recovered from COVID-19.

As DNA, the CDR3 is TGCAGTGCTAGAGTCGGGGGGTGGAATGAGCAGTTCTTC. Translated, it gives CSARVGGWNEQFF. V is TRBV20-1 and J is TRBJ2-1, with TRBD2 matching over 7 bases. After removal of 1 base from V and 7 bases from J, the junction contained 4 bases not matched to a gene. CDR1 and CDR2 (germline): DFQATT, SNEGSKA (reference sequence). This CDR3 region has 13 residues.